The 5 T cell receptor beta chains presented below share a single source sample, sequenced in a study of T cell changes during pregnancy in multiple sclerosis. TCRdb's table, derived via immunoSEQ multiplex PCR, lists solely in-frame clones and lacks some. This sample yields under 75,000 clones, of which around 90% are seen a single time; 0.29% belongs to the top ten. The material was CD4+ T cells from peripheral blood mononuclear cells, obtained after pregnancy. These receptors were collected from a female donor with multiple sclerosis, enrolled in a pregnancy study.

The chain joins TRBV19 to TRBJ2-1; perhaps TRBD2 as D (5 bases). This CDR3 spans 14 amino acids. In germline, CDR1 is LNHDA, CDR2 SQIVND (reference sequence). Deletions cut 3 bases from V and 4 bases from J, with 10 bases between. The CDR3 region has the DNA TGTGCCAGTAGTATTGGACTGTTGTACAATGAGCAGTTCTTC. It is translated as CASSIGLLYNEQFF.

This chain joins TRBV9 and TRBJ2-5; D perhaps matches TRBD1 (5 bases). This CDR3 has 14 amino acids. Trimming pared 6 bases from V and 4 bases from J, leaving 16 bases between. Per the germline V gene, CDR1 is SGDLS and CDR2 is YYNGEE. Here the CDR3 DNA reads TGTGCCAGCACCCCTAGGGGCGGTGGAGAGACCCAGTACTTC. Translating it yields CASTPRGGGETQYF.

This chain joins TRBV7-9 and TRBJ1-2; 10 positions agree with TRBD1. Germline V lookup: CDR1 SEHNR, CDR2 FQNEAQ (reference sequence). V lost 4 bases and J lost 12; bases outside the gene matches: 20. The CDR3 spans 17 residues. CDR3 DNA: TGTGCCAGCAGCTCACCCCAACCGGGACAGGGGTCTATTGAGGACACCTTC. Its protein product is CASSSPQPGQGSIEDTF.

The chain joins TRBV2 to TRBJ2-3; TRBD1 matches 9 bases. J lost 5 bases, V lost 10 bases, and 13 bases had no gene match. The CDR3 covers 15 residues. CDR1 is SNHLY, CDR2 FYNNEI, per germline. CDR3 sequence (DNA): TGTGCCACCCCTCCAACACAGGGGGCTCGAGATACGCAGTATTTT. Translating it yields CATPPTQGARDTQYF.

The chain links TRBV28 to TRBJ2-7, with TRBD1 as a possible D gene (5 bases). The V and J ends lost 3 bases and 4 bases respectively, with 10 bases between them. This CDR3 has 13 amino acids. Germline CDR1 reads MDHEN; CDR2 reads SYDVKM. This CDR3 is CASSLDIIYEQYF. DNA of the CDR3: TGTGCCAGCAGTTTGGACATAATATACGAGCAGTACTTC.